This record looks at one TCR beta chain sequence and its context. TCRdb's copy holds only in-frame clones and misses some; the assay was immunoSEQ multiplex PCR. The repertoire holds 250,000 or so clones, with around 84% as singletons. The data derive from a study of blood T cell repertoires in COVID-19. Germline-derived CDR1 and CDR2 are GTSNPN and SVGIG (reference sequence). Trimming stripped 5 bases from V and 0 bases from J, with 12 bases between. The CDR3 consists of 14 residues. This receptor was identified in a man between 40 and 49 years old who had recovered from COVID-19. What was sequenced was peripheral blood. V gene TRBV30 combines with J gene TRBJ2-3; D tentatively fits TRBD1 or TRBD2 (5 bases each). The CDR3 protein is CAWGGGGSTDTQYF. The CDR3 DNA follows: TGTGCCTGGGGGGGTGGCGGGAGCACAGATACGCAGTATTTT.